The clone carrying this T cell receptor (beta chain) was detected once. This sample is part of a study of blood T cell repertoires in COVID-19. Overall study context: In each case, the material was cDNA or gDNA derived from T cells, B-cell-depleted T cells, or PBMCs.

TCRdb keeps only in-frame clones here, not all; method: immunoSEQ multiplex PCR. The table has roughly 30,000 clones, roughly 90% seen once. Seattle patient enrollment occurred during active infection, with longitudinal follow-up thereafter. Input material: peripheral blood. The receptor was isolated from a man in his sixties with COVID-19, enrolled during active disease.

The CDR3 nucleotides are TGTGCCAGCAGCCAAGGGTTCGGGACTAGCAGTCACGAGCAGTACTTC. It is translated as CASSQGFGTSSHEQYF. The chain is built from TRBV3-1 (or the pseudogene TRBV3-2) and TRBJ2-7; TRBD2 aligns across 9 bases. The CDR3 is made up of 16 amino acids. Germline V gives CDR1 LGHDT, CDR2 YNNKEL (reference sequence). With V trimmed by 1 base and J by 5 bases, 9 bases remained unmatched.